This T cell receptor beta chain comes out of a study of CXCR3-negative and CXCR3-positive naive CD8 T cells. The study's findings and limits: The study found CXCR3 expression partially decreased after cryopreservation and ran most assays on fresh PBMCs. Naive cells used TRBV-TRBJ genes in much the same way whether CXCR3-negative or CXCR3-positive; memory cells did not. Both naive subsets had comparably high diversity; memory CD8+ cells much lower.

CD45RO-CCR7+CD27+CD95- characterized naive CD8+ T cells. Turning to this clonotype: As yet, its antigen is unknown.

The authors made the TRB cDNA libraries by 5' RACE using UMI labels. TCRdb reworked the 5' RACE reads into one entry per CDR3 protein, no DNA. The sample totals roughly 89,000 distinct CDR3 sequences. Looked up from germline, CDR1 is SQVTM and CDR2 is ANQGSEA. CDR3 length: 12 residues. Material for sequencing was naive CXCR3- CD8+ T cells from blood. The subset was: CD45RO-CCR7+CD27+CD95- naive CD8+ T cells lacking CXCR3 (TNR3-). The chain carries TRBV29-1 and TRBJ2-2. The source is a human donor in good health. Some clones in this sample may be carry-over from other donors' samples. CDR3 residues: CSVPLNTGELFF.